This T cell receptor beta chain appears in the sequencing data of a study of regulatory T cells in long-lasting Graves disease. Trimming pared 2 bases from V and 4 bases from J, leaving 14 bases between. CDR3 size: 15 residues. Germline lookup yields CDR1 MNHEY and CDR2 SVGAGI. Indicated time point: newly diagnosed GD, antithyroid drugs for less than 3 months. PBMCs were the source of the RNA used for TCR sequencing. Building the TCR beta libraries relied on iRepertoire HTBI primers, and CDR3 regions underwent Arm-PCR. One entry per CDR3 protein, called by TCRdb with MiXCR from the multiplex PCR reads. Of roughly 360,000 distinct CDR3 sequences in the sample, 10% to 15% are singletons; the top ten hold under 20%. This clonotype was recorded at least ten times. These sequences were also reported in another study, on T cells in Graves' hyperthyroidism and ophthalmopathy.

The source was peripheral blood mononuclear cells (PBMCs), collected at new diagnosis, from a patient treated with antithyroid drugs. This clonotype was sampled from a woman aged 18-30 years with Graves disease. The V call is TRBV6-5, the J call TRBJ1-1; no clear D gene. The CDR3 is CASSYSAPWGTEAFF. For the CDR3, the DNA is TGTGCCAGCAGTTACAGCGCGCCTTGGGGCACTGAAGCTTTCTTT.